Shown below are 21 T cell receptor beta chains from a single sample sequenced in a study of T cell changes during pregnancy in multiple sclerosis. TCRdb's table, derived via immunoSEQ multiplex PCR, lists solely in-frame clones and lacks some. The table lists fewer than 85,000 clones, more than 85% of them singletons, with approximately 1.6% in the top ten. The sequences come from peripheral blood, collected in the first trimester of pregnancy. Receptors were obtained from a female donor in good health, enrolled as a control in a pregnancy study.

This chain connects TRBV7-2 to TRBJ1-5; D might be TRBD1 (5 bases). The CDR3 consists of 17 residues. V lost 4 bases and J 0 bases, leaving 16 bases between the germline ends. Germline V lookup: CDR1 SGHTA, CDR2 FQGNSA. The CDR3: CASSSQYGGYSNQPQHF. CDR3 coding DNA: TGTGCCAGCAGCTCCCAGTACGGGGGATATAGCAATCAGCCCCAGCATTTT.

The V and J genes are TRBV5-4 and TRBJ1-4; D call uncertain. The CDR3 contains 16 residues. CDR1 is SGHNT, CDR2 YYREEE, per germline (reference sequence). V was trimmed by 4 bases and J by 3 bases, leaving 16 bases between them. CDR3 in amino acids: CASSPAPTGANEKLFF. In nucleotides, the CDR3 is TGTGCCAGCAGCCCGGCACCGACGGGTGCTAATGAAAAACTGTTTTTT.

The chain uses TRBV19 and TRBJ2-1; 9 bases align to TRBD2. CDR1 is LNHDA and CDR2 is SQIVND in the germline V gene (reference sequence). This CDR3 has 15 amino acids. The trim removed 4 bases at V and 5 bases at J, leaving 6 bases unmatched. CDR3 sequence: CASSRVAGENNEQFF. CDR3 sequence (DNA): TGTGCCAGTAGTAGGGTAGCGGGAGAGAACAATGAGCAGTTCTTC.

This clone was recorded only once. The chain links TRBV10-1 to TRBJ2-5; no reliable D call. CDR1 WNHNN and CDR2 SYGVQD come from the germline V gene (reference sequence). Trimming removed 7 bases from V and 3 bases from J, with 15 bases in between. The CDR3 extends over 14 amino acids. The CDR3 region has the DNA TGCGCCAGCACCAAGACTCCGAGGAAAGAGACCCAGTACTTC. Translated: CASTKTPRKETQYF.

The chain couples TRBV5-1 to TRBJ2-1; tentatively, D is TRBD2 (7 bases). V lost 0 bases and J 6 bases, leaving 25 bases between the germline ends. Germline values: CDR1 SGHRS, CDR2 YFSETQ. The CDR3 sequence is 19 residues long. CDR3: CASSLEMLQRDKDSNEQFF. CDR3 coding DNA: TGCGCCAGCAGCTTGGAGATGCTACAGCGGGACAAAGATTCCAATGAGCAGTTCTTC.

This chain joins TRBV6-4 and TRBJ2-7, with a tentative D call TRBD1 (5 bases). The CDR3 contains 14 residues. The germline CDR1 and CDR2 sequences are MRHNA and SNTAGT. Between the trimmed V and J ends, which lost 0 bases and 2 bases, there was a span of 8 bases. DNA of the CDR3: TGTGCCAGCAGTGACTCGACAGAGCCCTACGAGCAGTACTTC. This sequence encodes CASSDSTEPYEQYF.

Here the CDR3 reads CASSRLAGAPDTQYF. CDR3 DNA: TGTGCCAGCAGCAGACTAGCGGGTGCCCCTGATACGCAGTATTTT. This chain links TRBV28 with TRBJ2-3, with 10 bases identical to TRBD2. Trimming cost V 6 bases and J 6 bases; bases outside gene matches: 9. CDR3 length equals 15 residues. CDR1 MDHEN and CDR2 SYDVKM come from the germline V gene.

The chain uses TRBV10-3 and TRBJ2-2, with 8 bases aligning to TRBD2. The length of the CDR3 is 15 residues. V shed 4 bases, J shed 0 bases, and the junction held 1 base outside the gene matches. Looked up from germline, CDR1 is ENHRY and CDR2 is SYGVKD. CDR3 nucleotide sequence: TGTGCCATCAGTGGTAGCGGGGCGAACACCGGGGAGCTGTTTTTT. As protein: CAISGSGANTGELFF.

The V and J genes are TRBV19 and TRBJ1-1, with unresolved D. In germline, CDR1 is LNHDA, CDR2 SQIVND (reference sequence). The CDR3 consists of 13 residues. V was trimmed by 9 bases and J by 5 bases, leaving 16 bases between them. CDR3 residues: CASENWRGTEAFF. CDR3 bases: TGTGCCAGCGAAAATTGGAGAGGAACTGAAGCTTTCTTT.

This clone showed up just once. The chain uses TRBV6-5 and TRBJ2-7, with TRBD2 matching over 8 bases. Germline V gene data show CDR1 as MNHEY and CDR2 as SVGAGI. The CDR3 sequence is 15 residues long. Trimming took 7 bases from V and 3 from J; bases not matched to a gene: 11. The CDR3 protein is CASTIGPLAGYEQYF. The CDR3 DNA sequence: TGTGCCAGCACCATCGGCCCGCTAGCGGGCTACGAGCAGTACTTC.

The CDR3 protein is CASSFQLAALYEQYF. In nucleotides, the CDR3 is TGTGCCAGCAGCTTCCAACTAGCGGCCCTCTACGAGCAGTACTTC. This sequence joins TRBV5-5 and TRBJ2-7; 8 nucleotides line up with TRBD2. This CDR3 has 15 amino acids. Germline lookup yields CDR1 SGHKS and CDR2 YYEKEE (reference sequence). With V trimmed by 2 bases and J by 3 bases, 7 bases remained unmatched. Using reference TRBV5-5 and TRBJ2-7 for the parts outside the CDR3, the full variable domain is DAGVTQSPTHLIKTRGQQVTLRCSPISGHKSVSWYQQVLGQGPQFIFQYYEKEERGRGNFPDRFSARQFPNYSSELNVNALLLGDSALYLCASSFQLAALYEQYFGPGTRLTVT.

The V call is TRBV2, the J call TRBJ1-2; 11 bases align to TRBD1. Germline V lookup: CDR1 SNHLY, CDR2 FYNNEI. The CDR3 covers 12 residues. Trimming cost V 6 bases and J 12 bases; bases outside gene matches: 6. The chain's CDR3 is CASSRRDRGNTF. In DNA form, the CDR3 reads TGTGCCAGCAGCCGCCGGGACAGGGGGAACACCTTC.

This rearrangement joins TRBV25-1 to TRBJ1-5; D remains ambiguous. The V and J ends lost 9 bases and 2 bases respectively, with 11 bases between them. The CDR3 loop spans 13 amino acids. From germline, CDR1 is MGHDK and CDR2 SYGVNS. In DNA form, the CDR3 reads TGTGCCAGTTTTGCATGCGGCAATCAGCCCCAGCATTTT. This gives the protein CASFACGNQPQHF. Based on the CDR3 plus reference TRBV25-1 and TRBJ1-5, the full variable domain is EADIYQTPRYLVIGTGKKITLECSQTMGHDKMYWYQQDPGMELHLIHYSYGVNSTEKGDLSSESTVSRIRTEHFPLTLESARPSHTSQYLCASFACGNQPQHFGDGTRLSIL.

This rearrangement joins TRBV4-2 to TRBJ2-3, with 13 bases identical to TRBD2. CDR3 length: 18 residues. V lost 1 base, J lost 1 base, and 5 bases stayed unmatched. The germline CDR1 and CDR2 sequences are LGHNA and YNFKEQ. The DNA of the CDR3 is TGTGCCAGCAGCCAAGGGACTAGCGGGAGTCTAGGCACAGATACGCAGTATTTT. It codes for CASSQGTSGSLGTDTQYF.

This chain links TRBV27 with TRBJ2-3, with D unclear. Germline loops: CDR1 MNHEY, CDR2 SMNVEV (reference sequence). Trimming cost V 4 bases and J 4 bases, with 12 bases left between them. The CDR3 extends over 14 amino acids. Written as DNA, the CDR3 is TGTGCCAGCAGTTACCACCCTGAGGCAGATACGCAGTATTTT. Translating it yields CASSYHPEADTQYF.

This clone was seen only a few times. CDR3 sequence reads: CASSFSPPRPNTEAFF. DNA of the CDR3: TGTGCCAGCAGCTTTAGTCCCCCGAGGCCGAACACTGAAGCTTTCTTT. The chain has TRBV7-2 and TRBJ1-1; D is uncertain. The V gene lost 3 bases and the J gene lost 1 base, with 15 bases spanning the gap. The CDR3 sequence is 16 residues long. Looked up from germline, CDR1 is SGHTA and CDR2 is FQGNSA.

V gene TRBV18 combines with J gene TRBJ2-3; D gene uncertain. CDR1 and CDR2 from the germline V gene are KGHSH and LQKENI. The CDR3 contains 12 residues. V shed 2 bases and J shed 6 bases, with 6 bases lying between them. The CDR3, as DNA: TGTGCCAGCTCACCAGAGTGGGATACGCAGTATTTT. Amino acids: CASSPEWDTQYF.

The chain employs TRBV6-5 and TRBJ2-5, with 8 bases identical to TRBD2. In germline, CDR1 is MNHEY, CDR2 SVGAGI. The V gene end was trimmed by 3 bases and the J gene end by 7 bases; junction bases not matched to a gene: 10. The CDR3 contains 15 residues. This CDR3 is CASSYDTGGVGTQYF. The CDR3 nucleotides are TGTGCCAGCAGTTATGATACGGGGGGGGTGGGGACCCAGTACTTC.

This clone was seen a few times. The rearrangement links TRBV27 to TRBJ2-7; D ambiguous. The germline V gene encodes CDR1 MNHEY and CDR2 SMNVEV (reference sequence). Trimming took off 4 bases at V and 1 base at J, with 2 bases between the two ends. The CDR3 loop spans 11 amino acids. CDR3 protein: CASSSSYEQYF. The DNA of the CDR3 is TGTGCCAGCAGTTCGTCCTACGAGCAGTACTTC.

The rearrangement uses TRBV14 and TRBJ2-3; D is possibly TRBD2 (5 bases). The V and J ends lost 4 bases and 6 bases respectively, with 14 bases between them. This CDR3 is built from 14 residues. Germline values: CDR1 SGHDN, CDR2 FVKESK. The CDR3 sequence: CASSPLEGYDTQYF. The CDR3 region has the DNA TGTGCCAGCAGCCCCTTAGAGGGTTACGATACGCAGTATTTT.

The gene calls are TRBV28 and TRBJ2-7, with a possible D match to TRBD2 (6 bases). CDR1 is MDHEN and CDR2 is SYDVKM in the germline V gene. Trimming removed 1 base at V and 1 base at J, with 20 bases between. CDR3 length: 18 residues. The CDR3 coding sequence is TGTGCCAGCAGTTTATATCCCTTGATTGCGGGGAAGTCCTACGAGCAGTACTTC. This sequence encodes CASSLYPLIAGKSYEQYF.